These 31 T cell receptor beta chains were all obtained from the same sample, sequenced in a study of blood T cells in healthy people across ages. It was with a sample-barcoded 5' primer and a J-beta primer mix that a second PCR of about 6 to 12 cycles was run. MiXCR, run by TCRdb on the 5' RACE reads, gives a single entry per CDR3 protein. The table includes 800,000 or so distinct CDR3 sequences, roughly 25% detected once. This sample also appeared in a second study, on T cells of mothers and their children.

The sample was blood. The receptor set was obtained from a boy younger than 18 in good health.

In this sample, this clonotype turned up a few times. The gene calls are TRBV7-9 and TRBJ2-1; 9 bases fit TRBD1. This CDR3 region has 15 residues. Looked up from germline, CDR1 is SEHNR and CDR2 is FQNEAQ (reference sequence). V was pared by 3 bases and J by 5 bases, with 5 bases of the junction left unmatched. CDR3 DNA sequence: TGTGCCAGCAGCTTCTATCGGGACAGGGACAATGAGCAGTTCTTC. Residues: CASSFYRDRDNEQFF. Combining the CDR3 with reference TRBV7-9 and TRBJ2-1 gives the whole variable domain DTGVSQNPRHKITKRGQNVTFRCDPISEHNRLYWYRQTLGQGPEFLTYFQNEAQLEKSRLLSDRFSAERPKGSFSTLEIQRTEQGDSAMYLCASSFYRDRDNEQFFGPGTRLTVL.

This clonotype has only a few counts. DNA of the CDR3: TGTGCCAGCAGGGACAGTCGCAATCAGCCCCAGCATTTT. The encoded protein is CASRDSRNQPQHF. The chain recombines TRBV6-2 or TRBV6-3 with TRBJ1-5; tentatively, D is TRBD1 (6 bases). The CDR3 consists of 13 residues. The V end lost 6 bases, the J end lost 2 bases, and 8 bases lay between the germline ends. Germline CDR1 and CDR2: MNHEY and SVGEGT.

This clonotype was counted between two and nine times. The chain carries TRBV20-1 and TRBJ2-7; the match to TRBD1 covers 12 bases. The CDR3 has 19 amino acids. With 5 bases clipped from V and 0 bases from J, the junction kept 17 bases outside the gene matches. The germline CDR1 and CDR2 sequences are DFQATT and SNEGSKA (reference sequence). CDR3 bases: TGCAGTGCTTATCGCTTGGGACAGGGGGCAATAAGGAGCTCCTACGAGCAGTACTTC. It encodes CSAYRLGQGAIRSSYEQYF.

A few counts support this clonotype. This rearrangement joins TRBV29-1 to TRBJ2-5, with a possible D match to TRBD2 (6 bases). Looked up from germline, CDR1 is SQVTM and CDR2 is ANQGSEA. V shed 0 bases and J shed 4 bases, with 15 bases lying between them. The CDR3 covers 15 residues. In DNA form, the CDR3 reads TGCAGCGTTGAAGATGCGGCGGACTACAGAGAGACCCAGTACTTC. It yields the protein CSVEDAADYRETQYF.

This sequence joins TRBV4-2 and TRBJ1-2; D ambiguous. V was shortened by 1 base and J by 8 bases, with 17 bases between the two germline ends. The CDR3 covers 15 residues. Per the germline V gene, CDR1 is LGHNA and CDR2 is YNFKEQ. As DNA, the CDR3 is TGTGCCAGCAGCCAAGCGAGCGAATTTATAGAAGGCTACACCTTC. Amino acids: CASSQASEFIEGYTF.

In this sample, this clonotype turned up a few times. The CDR3 DNA reads as TGCAGTGCTGGAGGCAACTATGGCTACACCTTC. It is translated as CSAGGNYGYTF. The chain combines TRBV20-1 with TRBJ1-2; D remains unclear. Deletions cut 5 bases from V and 2 bases from J, with 6 bases between. Germline-derived CDR1 and CDR2 are DFQATT and SNEGSKA (reference sequence). This CDR3 has 11 amino acids.

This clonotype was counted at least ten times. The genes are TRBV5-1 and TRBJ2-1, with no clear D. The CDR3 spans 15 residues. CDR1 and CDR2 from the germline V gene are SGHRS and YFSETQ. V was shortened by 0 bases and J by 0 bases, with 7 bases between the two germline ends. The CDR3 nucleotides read TGCGCCAGCAGCTTGGGGGCGAGCTCCTACAATGAGCAGTTCTTC. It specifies CASSLGASSYNEQFF.

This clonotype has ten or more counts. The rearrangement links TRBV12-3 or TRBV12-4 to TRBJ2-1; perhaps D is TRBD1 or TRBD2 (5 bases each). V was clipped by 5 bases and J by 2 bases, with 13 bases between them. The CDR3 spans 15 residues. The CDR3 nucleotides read TGTGCCAGCAGTGGGGCTTCGGGGACCTACAATGAGCAGTTCTTC. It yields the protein CASSGASGTYNEQFF.

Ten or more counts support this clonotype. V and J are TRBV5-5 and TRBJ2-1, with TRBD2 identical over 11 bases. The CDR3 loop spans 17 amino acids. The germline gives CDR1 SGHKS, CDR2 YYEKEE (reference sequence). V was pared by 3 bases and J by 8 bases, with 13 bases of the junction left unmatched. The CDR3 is CASSSPTSGVNRDEQFF. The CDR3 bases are TGTGCCAGCAGCTCGCCGACTAGCGGGGTCAACCGCGATGAGCAGTTCTTC. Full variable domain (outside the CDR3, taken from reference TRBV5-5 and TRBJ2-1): DAGVTQSPTHLIKTRGQQVTLRCSPISGHKSVSWYQQVLGQGPQFIFQYYEKEERGRGNFPDRFSARQFPNYSSELNVNALLLGDSALYLCASSSPTSGVNRDEQFFGPGTRLTVL.

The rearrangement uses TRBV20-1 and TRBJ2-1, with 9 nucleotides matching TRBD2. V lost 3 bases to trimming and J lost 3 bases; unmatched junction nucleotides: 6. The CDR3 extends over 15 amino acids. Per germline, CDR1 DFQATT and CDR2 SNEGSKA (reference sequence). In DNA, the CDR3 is TGCAGTGCTAGTGCGGCTAGCGGGGTCTACAATGAGCAGTTCTTC. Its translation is CSASAASGVYNEQFF.

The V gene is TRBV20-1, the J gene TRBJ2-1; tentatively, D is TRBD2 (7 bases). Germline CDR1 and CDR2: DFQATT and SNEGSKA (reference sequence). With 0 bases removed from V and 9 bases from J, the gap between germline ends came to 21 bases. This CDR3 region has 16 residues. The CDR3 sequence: CSARDPFGGGPAEQFF. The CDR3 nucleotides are TGCAGTGCTAGAGACCCATTTGGGGGGGGGCCGGCTGAGCAGTTCTTC.

In DNA, the CDR3 is TGTGCCAGCAGGGCCTGGACAGGGGGCCTTAATTCACCCCTCCACTTT. Its translation is CASRAWTGGLNSPLHF. The chain has TRBV28 and TRBJ1-6; TRBD1 matches 11 bases. The germline CDR1 and CDR2 sequences are MDHEN and SYDVKM. Losses at the gene ends were 6 bases for V and 6 bases for J; bases not matched to a gene: 7. This CDR3 has 16 residues.

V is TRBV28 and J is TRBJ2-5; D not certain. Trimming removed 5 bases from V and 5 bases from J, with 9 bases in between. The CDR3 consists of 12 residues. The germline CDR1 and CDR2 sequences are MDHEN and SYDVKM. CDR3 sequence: CASSPQWETQYF. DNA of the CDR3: TGTGCCAGCAGTCCCCAGTGGGAGACCCAGTACTTC.

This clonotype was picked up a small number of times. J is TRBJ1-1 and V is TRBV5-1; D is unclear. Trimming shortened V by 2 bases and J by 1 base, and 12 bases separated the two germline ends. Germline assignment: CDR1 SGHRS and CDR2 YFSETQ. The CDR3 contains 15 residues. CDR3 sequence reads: CASSLQPAGNTEAFF. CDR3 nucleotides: TGCGCCAGCAGCTTACAACCTGCGGGGAACACTGAAGCTTTCTTT.

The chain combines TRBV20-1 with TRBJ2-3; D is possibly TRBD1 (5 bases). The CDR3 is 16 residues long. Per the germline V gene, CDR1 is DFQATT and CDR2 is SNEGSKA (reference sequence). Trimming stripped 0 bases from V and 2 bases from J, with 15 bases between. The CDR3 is CSARDGQGGVTDTQYF. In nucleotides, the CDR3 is TGCAGTGCTAGAGATGGTCAGGGTGGGGTCACAGATACGCAGTATTTT.

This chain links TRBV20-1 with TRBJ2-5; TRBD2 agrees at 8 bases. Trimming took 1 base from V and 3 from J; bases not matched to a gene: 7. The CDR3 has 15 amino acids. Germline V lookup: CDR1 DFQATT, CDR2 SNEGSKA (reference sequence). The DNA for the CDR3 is TGCAGTGCTAGAGGCGACGGGGGGGTTGAAGAGACCCAGTACTTC. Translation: CSARGDGGVEETQYF.

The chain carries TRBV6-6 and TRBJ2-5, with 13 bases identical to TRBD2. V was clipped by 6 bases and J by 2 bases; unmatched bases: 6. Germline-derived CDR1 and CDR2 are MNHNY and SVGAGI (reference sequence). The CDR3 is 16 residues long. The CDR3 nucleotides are TGTGCCAGCAGCCAACTAGCGGGGGGGCCGCAAGAGACCCAGTACTTC. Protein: CASSQLAGGPQETQYF.

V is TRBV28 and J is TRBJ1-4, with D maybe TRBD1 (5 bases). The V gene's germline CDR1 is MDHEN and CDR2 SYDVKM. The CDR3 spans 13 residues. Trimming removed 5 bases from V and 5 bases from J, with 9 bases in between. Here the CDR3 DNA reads TGTGCCAGCAGTGGGGGTCGAAATGAAAAACTGTTTTTT. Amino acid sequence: CASSGGRNEKLFF.

The CDR3 region is CASSFAGTGLEKLFF. As DNA, the CDR3 is TGCGCCAGCAGCTTTGCCGGGACAGGGCTCGAAAAACTGTTTTTT. The chain combines TRBV5-1 with TRBJ1-4; 9 bases map to TRBD1. CDR3 length equals 15 residues. Germline CDR1 is SGHRS and CDR2 is YFSETQ. V was clipped by 2 bases and J by 8 bases; unmatched bases: 7.

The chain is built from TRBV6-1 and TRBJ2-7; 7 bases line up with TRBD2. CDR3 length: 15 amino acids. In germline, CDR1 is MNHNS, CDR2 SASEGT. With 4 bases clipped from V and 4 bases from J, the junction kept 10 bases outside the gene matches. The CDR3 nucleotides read TGTGCCAGCAGTGGGGAGGTAAGCGGGGAGTACGAGCAGTACTTC. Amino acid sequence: CASSGEVSGEYEQYF.

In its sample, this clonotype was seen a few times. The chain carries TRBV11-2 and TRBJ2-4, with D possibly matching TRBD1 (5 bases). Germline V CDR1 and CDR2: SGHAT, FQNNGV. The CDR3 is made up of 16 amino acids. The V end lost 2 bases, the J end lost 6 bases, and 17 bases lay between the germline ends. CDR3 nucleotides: TGTGCCAGCAGCTTAATAAGGGCAGGGTTCGGAAACATTCAGTACTTC. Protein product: CASSLIRAGFGNIQYF. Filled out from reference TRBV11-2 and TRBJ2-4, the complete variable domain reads EAGVAQSPRYKIIEKRQSVAFWCNPISGHATLYWYQQILGQGPKLLIQFQNNGVVDDSQLPKDRFSAERLKGVDSTLKIQPAKLEDSAVYLCASSLIRAGFGNIQYFGAGTRLSVL.

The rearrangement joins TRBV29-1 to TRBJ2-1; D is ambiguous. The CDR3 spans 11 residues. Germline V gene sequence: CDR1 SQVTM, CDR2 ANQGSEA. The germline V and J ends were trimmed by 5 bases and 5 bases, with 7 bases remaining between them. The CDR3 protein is CSVRNDNEQFF. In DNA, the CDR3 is TGCAGCGTTCGGAACGACAATGAGCAGTTCTTC.

This CDR3 is CATKRGDTQYF. CDR3 sequence (DNA): TGTGCCACCAAGCGAGGAGATACGCAGTATTTT. The chain couples TRBV27 to TRBJ2-3; the D is unclear. The CDR3 consists of 11 residues. The germline gives CDR1 MNHEY, CDR2 SMNVEV (reference sequence). Trimming cost V 10 bases and J 5 bases, with 10 bases left between them.

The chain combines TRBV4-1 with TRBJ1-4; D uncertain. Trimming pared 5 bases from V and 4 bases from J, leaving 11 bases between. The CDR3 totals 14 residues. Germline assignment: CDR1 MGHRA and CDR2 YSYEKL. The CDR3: CASSSGRDNEKLFF. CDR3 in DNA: TGCGCCAGCAGCTCCGGACGGGATAATGAAAAACTGTTTTTT.

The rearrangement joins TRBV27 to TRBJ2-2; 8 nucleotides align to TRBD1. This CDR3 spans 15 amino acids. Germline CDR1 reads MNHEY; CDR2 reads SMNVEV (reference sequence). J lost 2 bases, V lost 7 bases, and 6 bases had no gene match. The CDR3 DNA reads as TGTGCCAGCAAACCCGGACAGGGAAACACCGGGGAGCTGTTTTTT. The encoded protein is CASKPGQGNTGELFF.

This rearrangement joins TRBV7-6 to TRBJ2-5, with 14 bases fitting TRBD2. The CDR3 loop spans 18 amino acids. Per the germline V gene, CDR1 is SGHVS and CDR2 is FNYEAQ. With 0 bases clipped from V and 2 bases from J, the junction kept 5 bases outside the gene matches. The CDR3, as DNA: TGTGCCAGCAGCTTAGCGGCCAGACTAGCGGGAGGGCAAGAGACCCAGTACTTC. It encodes CASSLAARLAGGQETQYF. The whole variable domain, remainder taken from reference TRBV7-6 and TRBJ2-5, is GAGVSQSPRYKVTKRGQDVALRCDPISGHVSLYWYRQALGQGPEFLTYFNYEAQQDKSGLPNDRFSAERPEGSISTLTIQRTEQRDSAMYRCASSLAARLAGGQETQYFGPGTRLLVL.

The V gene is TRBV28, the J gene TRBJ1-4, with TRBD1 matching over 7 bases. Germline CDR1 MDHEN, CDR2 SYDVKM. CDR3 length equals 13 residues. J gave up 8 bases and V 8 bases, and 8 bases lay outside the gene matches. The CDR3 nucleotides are TGTGCCAGCTACTCACAGGGGAGGGAAAAACTGTTTTTT. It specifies CASYSQGREKLFF. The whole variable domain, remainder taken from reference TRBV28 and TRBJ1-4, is DVKVTQSSRYLVKRTGEKVFLECVQDMDHENMFWYRQDPGLGLRLIYFSYDVKMKEKGDIPEGYSVSREKKERFSLILESASTNQTSMYLCASYSQGREKLFFGSGTQLSVL.

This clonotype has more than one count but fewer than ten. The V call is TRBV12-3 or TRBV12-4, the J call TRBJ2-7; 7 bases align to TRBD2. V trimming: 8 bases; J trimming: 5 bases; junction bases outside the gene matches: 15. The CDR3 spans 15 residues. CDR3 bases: TGTGCCAGCGGACTAGTGAGGGATTCTCCTAACGAGCAGTACTTC. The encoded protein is CASGLVRDSPNEQYF.

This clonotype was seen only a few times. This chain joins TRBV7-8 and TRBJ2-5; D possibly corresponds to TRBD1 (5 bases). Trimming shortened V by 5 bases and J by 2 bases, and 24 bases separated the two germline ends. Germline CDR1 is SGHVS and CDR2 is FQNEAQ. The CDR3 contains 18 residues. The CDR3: CASSVESDGAFKQETQYF. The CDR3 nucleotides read TGTGCCAGCAGCGTAGAATCGGATGGGGCCTTCAAACAAGAGACCCAGTACTTC.

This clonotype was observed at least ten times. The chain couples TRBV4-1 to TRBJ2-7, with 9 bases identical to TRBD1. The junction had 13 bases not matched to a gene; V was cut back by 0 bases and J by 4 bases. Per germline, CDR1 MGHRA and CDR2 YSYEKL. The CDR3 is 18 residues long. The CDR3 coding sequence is TGCGCCAGCAGCCAAGATCCCCTGCCTGGGACAGGGAGGTACGAGCAGTACTTC. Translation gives CASSQDPLPGTGRYEQYF.

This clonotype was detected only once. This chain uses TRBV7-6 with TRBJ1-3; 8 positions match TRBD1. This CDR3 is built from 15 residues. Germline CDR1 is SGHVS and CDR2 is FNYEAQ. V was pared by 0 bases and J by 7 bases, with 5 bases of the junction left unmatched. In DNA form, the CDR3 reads TGTGCCAGCAGCTTAGCCGGGACAGGATTCAACACCATATATTTT. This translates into CASSLAGTGFNTIYF.